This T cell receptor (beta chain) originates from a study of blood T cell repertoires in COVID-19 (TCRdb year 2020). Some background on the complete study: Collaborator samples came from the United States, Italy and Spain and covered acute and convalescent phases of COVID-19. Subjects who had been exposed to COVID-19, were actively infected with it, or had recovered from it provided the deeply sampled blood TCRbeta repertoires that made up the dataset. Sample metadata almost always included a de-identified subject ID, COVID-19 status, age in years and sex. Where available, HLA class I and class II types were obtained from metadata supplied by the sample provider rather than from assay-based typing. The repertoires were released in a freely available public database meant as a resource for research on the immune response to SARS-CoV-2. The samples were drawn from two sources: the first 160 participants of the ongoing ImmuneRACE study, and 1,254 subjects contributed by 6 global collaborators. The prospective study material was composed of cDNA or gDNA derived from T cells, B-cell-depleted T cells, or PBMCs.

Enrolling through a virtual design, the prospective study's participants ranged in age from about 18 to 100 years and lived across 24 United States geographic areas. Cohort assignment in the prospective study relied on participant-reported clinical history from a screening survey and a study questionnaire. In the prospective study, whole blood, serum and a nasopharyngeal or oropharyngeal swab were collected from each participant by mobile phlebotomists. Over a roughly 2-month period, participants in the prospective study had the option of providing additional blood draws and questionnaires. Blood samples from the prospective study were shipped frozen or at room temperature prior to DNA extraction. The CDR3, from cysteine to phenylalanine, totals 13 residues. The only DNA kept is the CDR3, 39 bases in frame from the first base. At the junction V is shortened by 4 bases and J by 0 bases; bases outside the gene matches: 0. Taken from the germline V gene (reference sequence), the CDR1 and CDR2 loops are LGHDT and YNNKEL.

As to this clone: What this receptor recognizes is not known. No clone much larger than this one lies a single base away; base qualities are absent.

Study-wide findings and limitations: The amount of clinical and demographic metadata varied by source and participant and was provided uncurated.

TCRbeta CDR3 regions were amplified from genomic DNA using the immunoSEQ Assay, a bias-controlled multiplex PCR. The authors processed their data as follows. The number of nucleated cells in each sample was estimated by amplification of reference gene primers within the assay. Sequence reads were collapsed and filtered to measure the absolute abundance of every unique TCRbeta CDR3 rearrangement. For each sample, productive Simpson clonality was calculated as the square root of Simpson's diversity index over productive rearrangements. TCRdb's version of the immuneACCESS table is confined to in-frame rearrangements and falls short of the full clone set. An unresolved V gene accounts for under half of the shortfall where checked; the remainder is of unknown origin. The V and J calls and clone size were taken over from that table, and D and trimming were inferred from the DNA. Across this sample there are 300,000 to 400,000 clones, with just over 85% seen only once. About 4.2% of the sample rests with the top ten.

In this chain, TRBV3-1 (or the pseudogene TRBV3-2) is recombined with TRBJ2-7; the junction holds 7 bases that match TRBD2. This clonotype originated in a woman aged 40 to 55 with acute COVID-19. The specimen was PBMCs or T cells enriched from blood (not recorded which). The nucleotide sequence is TGTGCCAGCAGCCGGGACTACTCCTACGAGCAGTACTTC. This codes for CASSRDYSYEQYF.